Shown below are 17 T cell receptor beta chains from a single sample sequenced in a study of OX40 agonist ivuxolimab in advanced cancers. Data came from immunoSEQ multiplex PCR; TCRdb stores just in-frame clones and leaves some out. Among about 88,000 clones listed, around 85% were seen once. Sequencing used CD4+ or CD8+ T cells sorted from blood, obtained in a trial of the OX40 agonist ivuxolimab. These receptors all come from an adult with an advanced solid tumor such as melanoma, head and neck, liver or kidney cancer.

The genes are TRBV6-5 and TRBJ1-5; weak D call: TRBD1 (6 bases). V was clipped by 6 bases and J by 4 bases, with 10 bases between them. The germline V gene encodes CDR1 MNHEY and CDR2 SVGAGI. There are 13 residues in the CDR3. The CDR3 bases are TGTGCCAGCAGCCCCGGGACAAATCAGCCCCAGCATTTT. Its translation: CASSPGTNQPQHF.

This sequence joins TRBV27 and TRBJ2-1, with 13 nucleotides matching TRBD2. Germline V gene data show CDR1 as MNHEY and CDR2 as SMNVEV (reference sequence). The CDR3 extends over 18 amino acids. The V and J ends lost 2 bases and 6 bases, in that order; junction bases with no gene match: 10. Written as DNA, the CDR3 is TGTGCCAGCAGTTTAGCGGAATTGGGACTAGCGGGACTCAATGAGCAGTTCTTC. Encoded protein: CASSLAELGLAGLNEQFF.

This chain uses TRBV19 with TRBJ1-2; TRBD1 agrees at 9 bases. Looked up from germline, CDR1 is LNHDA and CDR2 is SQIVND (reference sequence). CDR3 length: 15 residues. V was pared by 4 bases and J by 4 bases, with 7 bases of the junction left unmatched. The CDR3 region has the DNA TGTGCCAGTAGTACCACAACAGGGGGCCTCTATGGCTACACCTTC. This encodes CASSTTTGGLYGYTF.

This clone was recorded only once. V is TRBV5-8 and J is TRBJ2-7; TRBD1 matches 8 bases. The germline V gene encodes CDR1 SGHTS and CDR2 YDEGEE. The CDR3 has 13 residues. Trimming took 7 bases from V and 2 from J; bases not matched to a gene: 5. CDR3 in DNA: TGTGCCAGCGCCCGGACAGGGCCCTACGAGCAGTACTTC. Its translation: CASARTGPYEQYF.

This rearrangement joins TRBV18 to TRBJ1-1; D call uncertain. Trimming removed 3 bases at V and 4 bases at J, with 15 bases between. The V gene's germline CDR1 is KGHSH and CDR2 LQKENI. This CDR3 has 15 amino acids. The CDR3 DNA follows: TGTGCCAGCTCACCGTGGTCCGGGGTAGGCACTGAAGCTTTCTTT. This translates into CASSPWSGVGTEAFF.

CDR3 sequence reads: CASSLLDNQPQHF. CDR3 DNA: TGTGCCAGCAGCTTGTTAGATAATCAGCCCCAGCATTTT. J is TRBJ1-5 and V is TRBV7-9; no firm D call. Between the trimmed V and J ends, which lost 3 bases and 4 bases, there was a span of 7 bases. Germline V gives CDR1 SEHNR, CDR2 FQNEAQ (reference sequence). The CDR3 length is 13 residues.

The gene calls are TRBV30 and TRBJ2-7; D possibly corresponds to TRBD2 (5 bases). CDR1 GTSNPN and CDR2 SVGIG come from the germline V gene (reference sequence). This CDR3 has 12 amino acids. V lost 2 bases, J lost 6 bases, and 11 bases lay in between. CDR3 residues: CAWSPTRGEQYF. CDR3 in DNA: TGTGCCTGGAGTCCGACCCGGGGCGAGCAGTACTTC. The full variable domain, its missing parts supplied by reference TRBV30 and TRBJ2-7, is SQTIHQWPATLVQPVGSPLSLECTVEGTSNPNLYWYRQAAGRGLQLLFYSVGIGQISSEVPQNLSASRPQDRQFILSSKKLLLSDSGFYLCAWSPTRGEQYFGPGTRLTVT.

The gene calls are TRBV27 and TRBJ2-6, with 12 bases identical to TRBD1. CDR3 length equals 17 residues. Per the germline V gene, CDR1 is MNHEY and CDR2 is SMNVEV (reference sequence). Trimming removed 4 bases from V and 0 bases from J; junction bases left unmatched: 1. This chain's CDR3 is CASSWGQGASGANVLTF. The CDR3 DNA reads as TGTGCCAGCAGTTGGGGACAGGGGGCCTCTGGGGCCAACGTCCTGACTTTC.

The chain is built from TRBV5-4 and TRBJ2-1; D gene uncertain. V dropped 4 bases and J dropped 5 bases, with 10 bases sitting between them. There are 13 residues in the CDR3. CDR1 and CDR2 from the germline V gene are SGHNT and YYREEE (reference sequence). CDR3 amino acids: CASSPGSNNEQFF. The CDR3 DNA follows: TGTGCCAGCAGCCCCGGTTCTAACAATGAGCAGTTCTTC.

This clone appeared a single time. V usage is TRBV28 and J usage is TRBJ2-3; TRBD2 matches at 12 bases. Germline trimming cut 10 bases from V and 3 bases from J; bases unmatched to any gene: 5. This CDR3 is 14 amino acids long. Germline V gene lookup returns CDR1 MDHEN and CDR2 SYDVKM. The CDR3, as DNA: TGTGCCATCGACGGGACTAGCGGGACAGATACGCAGTATTTT. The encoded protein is CAIDGTSGTDTQYF. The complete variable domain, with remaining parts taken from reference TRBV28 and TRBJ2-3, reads DVKVTQSSRYLVKRTGEKVFLECVQDMDHENMFWYRQDPGLGLRLIYFSYDVKMKEKGDIPEGYSVSREKKERFSLILESASTNQTSMYLCAIDGTSGTDTQYFGPGTRLTVL.

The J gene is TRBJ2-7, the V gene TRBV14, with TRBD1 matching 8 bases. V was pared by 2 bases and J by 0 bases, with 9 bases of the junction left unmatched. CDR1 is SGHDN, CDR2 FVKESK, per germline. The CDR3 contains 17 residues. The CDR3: CASSQPWTGIPSYEQYV. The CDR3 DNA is TGTGCCAGCAGCCAACCCTGGACAGGGATCCCCTCCTACGAGCAGTACGTC.

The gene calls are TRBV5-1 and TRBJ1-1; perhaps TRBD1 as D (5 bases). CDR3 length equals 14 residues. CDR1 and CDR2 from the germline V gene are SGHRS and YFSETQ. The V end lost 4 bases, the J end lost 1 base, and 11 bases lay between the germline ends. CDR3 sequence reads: CASSVEGPNTEAFF. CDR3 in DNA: TGCGCCAGCAGCGTGGAGGGACCGAACACTGAAGCTTTCTTT. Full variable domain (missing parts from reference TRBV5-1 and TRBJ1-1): KAGVTQTPRYLIKTRGQQVTLSCSPISGHRSVSWYQQTPGQGLQFLFEYFSETQRNKGNFPGRFSGRQFSNSRSEMNVSTLELGDSALYLCASSVEGPNTEAFFGQGTRLTVV.

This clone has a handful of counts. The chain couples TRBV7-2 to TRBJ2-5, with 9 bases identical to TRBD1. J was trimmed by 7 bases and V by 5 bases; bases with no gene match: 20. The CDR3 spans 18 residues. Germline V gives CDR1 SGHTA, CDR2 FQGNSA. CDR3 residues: CASSPQLPGTGGIGTQYF. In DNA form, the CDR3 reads TGTGCCAGCAGCCCCCAACTTCCCGGAACAGGGGGCATCGGGACCCAGTACTTC. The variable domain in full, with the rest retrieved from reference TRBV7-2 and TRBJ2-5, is GAGVSQSPSNKVTEKGKDVELRCDPISGHTALYWYRQSLGQGLEFLIYFQGNSAPDKSGLPSDRFSAERTGGSVSTLTIQRTQQEDSAVYLCASSPQLPGTGGIGTQYFGPGTRLLVL.

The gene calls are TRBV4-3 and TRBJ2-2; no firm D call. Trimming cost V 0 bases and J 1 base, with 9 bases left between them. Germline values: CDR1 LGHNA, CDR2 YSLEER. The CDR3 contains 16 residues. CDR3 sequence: CASSQDSRRNTGELFF. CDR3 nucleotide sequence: TGCGCCAGCAGCCAAGATTCCCGGAGGAACACCGGGGAGCTGTTTTTT.

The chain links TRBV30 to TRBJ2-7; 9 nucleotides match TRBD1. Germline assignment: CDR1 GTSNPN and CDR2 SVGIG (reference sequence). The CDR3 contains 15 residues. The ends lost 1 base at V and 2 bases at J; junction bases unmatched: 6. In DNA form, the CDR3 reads TGTGCCTGGAGTGGGGCTTGGGACAGGGCCTACGAGCAGTACTTC. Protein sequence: CAWSGAWDRAYEQYF.

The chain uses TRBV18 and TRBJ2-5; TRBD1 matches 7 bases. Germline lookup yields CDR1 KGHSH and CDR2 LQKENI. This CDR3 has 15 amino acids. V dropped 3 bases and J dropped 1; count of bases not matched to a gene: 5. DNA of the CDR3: TGTGCCAGCTCACCCGTAGGACAGGCCCAAGAGACCCAGTACTTC. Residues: CASSPVGQAQETQYF.

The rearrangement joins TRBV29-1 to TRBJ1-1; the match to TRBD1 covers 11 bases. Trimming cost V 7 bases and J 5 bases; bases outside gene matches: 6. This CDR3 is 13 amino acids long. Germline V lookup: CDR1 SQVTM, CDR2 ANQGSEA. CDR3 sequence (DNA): TGCAGCGCCCTGGACAGGGGGCAAACTGAAGCTTTCTTT. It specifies CSALDRGQTEAFF.